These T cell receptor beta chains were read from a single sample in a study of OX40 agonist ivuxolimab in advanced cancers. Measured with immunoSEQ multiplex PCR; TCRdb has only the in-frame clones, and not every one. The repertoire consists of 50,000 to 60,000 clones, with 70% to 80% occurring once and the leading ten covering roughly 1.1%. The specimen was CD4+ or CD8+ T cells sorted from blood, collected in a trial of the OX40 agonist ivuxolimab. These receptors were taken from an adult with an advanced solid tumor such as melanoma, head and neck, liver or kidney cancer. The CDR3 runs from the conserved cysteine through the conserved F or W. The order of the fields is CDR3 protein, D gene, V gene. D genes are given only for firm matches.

CDR3aa: CASSQDPPALAGENIQYF
d_gene: TRBD2
v_gene: TRBV4-1

CDR3aa: CASSQGARTSKTNTGELFF
d_gene: .
v_gene: TRBV4-1

CDR3aa: CAWSLGVNQPQHF
d_gene: .
v_gene: TRBV30

CDR3aa: CASSKQGFSYEQYF
d_gene: .
v_gene: TRBV25-1

CDR3aa: CASSQEGDTSTDTQYF
d_gene: .
v_gene: TRBV4-1

CDR3aa: CASREEAGEIGELLF
d_gene: TRBD2
v_gene: TRBV27

CDR3aa: CASSLRVAGRGDTQYF
d_gene: TRBD2
v_gene: TRBV28

CDR3aa: CASSPGLAGTSETQYF
d_gene: TRBD2
v_gene: TRBV7-8

CDR3aa: CASSPFNGEDTEAFF
d_gene: .
v_gene: TRBV18

CDR3aa: CASSLRGSPYNEQFF
d_gene: .
v_gene: TRBV18

CDR3aa: CASSLGADRTYEQYF
d_gene: .
v_gene: TRBV6-5

CDR3aa: CSVGSVTSYEQYF
d_gene: .
v_gene: TRBV29-1

CDR3aa: CASSLLSSEKLFF
d_gene: .
v_gene: TRBV4-2

CDR3aa: CASSLQGAGNTIYF
d_gene: TRBD1
v_gene: TRBV11-2

CDR3aa: CSVVLSVTYEQYF
d_gene: .
v_gene: TRBV29-1

CDR3aa: CAIKLGQGYEQYF
d_gene: TRBD1
v_gene: TRBV10-3

CDR3aa: CASSAVYEQYF
d_gene: .
v_gene: TRBV6-5

CDR3aa: CASSLPPGPKNSPLHF
d_gene: .
v_gene: TRBV28

CDR3aa: CASSLRQGQEAFF
d_gene: TRBD1
v_gene: TRBV2

CDR3aa: CASSISYDSHNSPLHF
d_gene: .
v_gene: TRBV19

CDR3aa: CASSSVGGNTIYF
d_gene: .
v_gene: TRBV6-1

CDR3aa: CASSFAGDGIYGYTF
d_gene: .
v_gene: TRBV5-1

CDR3aa: CAISEQKQGEEDGYTF
d_gene: TRBD1
v_gene: TRBV10-3

CDR3aa: CASSQAEQPYYEQYF
d_gene: .
v_gene: TRBV4-1

CDR3aa: CASTKHRLGGSGSGNEQFF
d_gene: TRBD2
v_gene: TRBV28

CDR3aa: CASSLGGLETQYF
d_gene: .
v_gene: TRBV5-4

CDR3aa: CASSLDRTSGILYF
d_gene: TRBD2
v_gene: TRBV11-3

CDR3aa: CASSLARKGSNQPQHF
d_gene: .
v_gene: TRBV5-6

CDR3aa: CASSPPAVEGTQYF
d_gene: .
v_gene: TRBV5-1

CDR3aa: CASSLSLMGHTEAFF
d_gene: .
v_gene: TRBV7-3

CDR3aa: CASSLAAVNNSPLHF
d_gene: .
v_gene: TRBV7-2

CDR3aa: CASSALGQGNQPQHF
d_gene: TRBD1
v_gene: TRBV28

CDR3aa: CASSQERLSAEAFF
d_gene: .
v_gene: TRBV5-4